Below are 30 T cell receptor beta chains sequenced from a single sample in a study of blood T cell repertoires in COVID-19. Repertoires were generated with immunoSEQ multiplex PCR, while TCRdb's copy carries only in-frame clones and drops some. Among about 150,000 clones listed, approximately 78% were seen once. The specimen sequenced was peripheral blood. The receptors shown here come from a man older than 75 with acute or convalescent COVID-19.

The genes are TRBV28 and TRBJ1-6; the match to TRBD1 covers 9 bases. The germline V gene has CDR1 MDHEN and CDR2 SYDVKM. The CDR3 is 14 amino acids. V dropped 6 bases and J dropped 8; count of bases not matched to a gene: 5. The CDR3 coding sequence is TGTGCCAGCAGGACGGGACAGGGAGATTCACCCCTCCACTTT. Residues: CASRTGQGDSPLHF.

This CDR3 reads CASSSPRGEAFF. DNA of the CDR3: TGTGCCAGCAGTTCTCCGCGGGGTGAAGCTTTCTTT. This chain uses TRBV28 with TRBJ1-1; D gene ambiguous. Between the trimmed V and J ends, which lost 4 bases and 7 bases, there was a span of 10 bases. The length of the CDR3 is 12 residues. Germline lookup yields CDR1 MDHEN and CDR2 SYDVKM.

The chain recombines TRBV2 with TRBJ2-7, with 9 bases fitting TRBD1. CDR3 length equals 13 residues. Germline trimming cut 6 bases from V and 5 bases from J; bases unmatched to any gene: 5. Germline V CDR1 and CDR2: SNHLY, FYNNEI. The CDR3 here is CASSRQGGHEQYF. The DNA of the CDR3 is TGTGCCAGCAGCAGACAGGGGGGGCACGAGCAGTACTTC.

The chain has TRBV5-1 and TRBJ2-3; possible D gene TRBD2, 5 bases. Germline-derived CDR1 and CDR2 are SGHRS and YFSETQ. The CDR3 consists of 13 residues. V was pared by 0 bases and J by 6 bases, with 8 bases between. This chain's CDR3 is CASSLAGMDTQYF. In nucleotides, the CDR3 is TGCGCCAGCAGCTTGGCGGGGATGGATACGCAGTATTTT.

The chain has TRBV19 and TRBJ2-3, with no clear D. This CDR3 region has 17 residues. V lost 5 bases and J lost 0, with 18 bases in between. The V gene's germline CDR1 is LNHDA and CDR2 SQIVND (reference sequence). The CDR3 here is CASSPPHASTSTDTQYF. For the CDR3, the DNA is TGTGCCAGTAGTCCCCCCCACGCGAGTACTAGCACAGATACGCAGTATTTT.

The chain combines TRBV7-9 with TRBJ1-1; possibly TRBD1 for D (6 bases). Trimming pared 3 bases from V and 6 bases from J, leaving 11 bases between. Germline V lookup: CDR1 SEHNR, CDR2 FQNEAQ (reference sequence). There are 13 residues in the CDR3. The CDR3 reads CASSFQGGAEAFF. The CDR3, as DNA: TGTGCCAGCAGCTTTCAAGGGGGGGCTGAAGCTTTCTTT.

A few counts support this clone. The V call is TRBV9, the J call TRBJ2-2; no definite D call. This CDR3 has 13 residues. CDR1 and CDR2 (germline): SGDLS, YYNGEE. V lost 0 bases and J lost 6, with 6 bases in between. CDR3 sequence reads: CASSVDQSGELFF. CDR3 nucleotides: TGTGCCAGCAGCGTAGATCAGTCCGGGGAGCTGTTTTTT.

The J gene is TRBJ2-2, the V gene TRBV19; D gene unclear. The CDR3 has 13 amino acids. Trimming pared 1 base from V and 7 bases from J, leaving 7 bases between. Germline lookup yields CDR1 LNHDA and CDR2 SQIVND (reference sequence). This chain's CDR3 is CASSIGGDGELFF. The CDR3 nucleotides read TGTGCCAGTAGTATAGGCGGCGACGGGGAGCTGTTTTTT.

The sample holds one count of this clone. J is TRBJ2-7 and V is TRBV28; 10 bases agree with TRBD1. Germline CDR1 and CDR2: MDHEN and SYDVKM. The CDR3 covers 15 residues. After removal of 4 bases from V and 2 bases from J, the junction contained 5 bases not matched to a gene. In DNA form, the CDR3 reads TGTGCCAGCAGTTCTGGGGGGACAGGGGCCTACGAGCAGTACGTC. Translation: CASSSGGTGAYEQYV.

This clone appeared a single time. The V and J genes are TRBV5-1 and TRBJ1-2; 7 bases are a match to TRBD1. The V gene end was trimmed by 4 bases and the J gene end by 7 bases; junction bases not matched to a gene: 7. From germline, CDR1 is SGHRS and CDR2 YFSETQ. The CDR3 is 13 amino acids. The CDR3 nucleotides read TGCGCCAGCAGCCAGACAGGGTCTAGTGGCTACACCTTC. This gives the protein CASSQTGSSGYTF.

This rearrangement joins TRBV5-5 to TRBJ2-5; D perhaps matches TRBD1 (5 bases). CDR1 is SGHKS and CDR2 is YYEKEE in the germline V gene (reference sequence). Trimming removed 4 bases at V and 5 bases at J, with 15 bases between. The CDR3 is 14 residues long. The CDR3 DNA reads as TGTGCCAGCAGCGCAACAGTGGGGCGGGAGACCCAGTACTTC. It encodes CASSATVGRETQYF. Based on the CDR3 plus reference TRBV5-5 and TRBJ2-5, the full variable domain is DAGVTQSPTHLIKTRGQQVTLRCSPISGHKSVSWYQQVLGQGPQFIFQYYEKEERGRGNFPDRFSARQFPNYSSELNVNALLLGDSALYLCASSATVGRETQYFGPGTRLLVL.

CDR3 nucleotides: TGTGCCAGCCGCAGGGCAGGGAAAAATGAGCAGTTCTTC. It is translated as CASRRAGKNEQFF. The V call is TRBV28, the J call TRBJ2-1, with D perhaps TRBD1 (5 bases). V lost 8 bases, J lost 7 bases, and 15 bases lay in between. The CDR3 covers 13 residues. CDR1 is MDHEN, CDR2 SYDVKM, per germline.

Comment on this clone: This same CDR3 is encoded by further DNA sequences in the sample. The chain has TRBV5-1 and TRBJ1-5, with a tentative D call TRBD1 (5 bases). The germline V and J ends were trimmed by 0 bases and 6 bases, with 13 bases remaining between them. The CDR3 covers 15 residues. From germline, CDR1 is SGHRS and CDR2 YFSETQ. In nucleotides, the CDR3 is TGCGCCAGCAGCTTGGCCGGAGGGGCCGGTCAGCCCCAGCATTTT. Translating it yields CASSLAGGAGQPQHF. The full variable domain, completed using reference TRBV5-1 and TRBJ1-5, is KAGVTQTPRYLIKTRGQQVTLSCSPISGHRSVSWYQQTPGQGLQFLFEYFSETQRNKGNFPGRFSGRQFSNSRSEMNVSTLELGDSALYLCASSLAGGAGQPQHFGDGTRLSIL.

A few counts support this clone. The gene calls are TRBV4-3 and TRBJ2-3; D is unclear. The CDR3 has 13 amino acids. The germline V gene encodes CDR1 LGHNA and CDR2 YSLEER. The V end lost 1 base, the J end lost 2 bases, and 4 bases lay between the germline ends. CDR3 in DNA: TGCGCCAGCAGCCAAGCCAACACAGATACGCAGTATTTT. This codes for CASSQANTDTQYF.

The gene calls are TRBV10-1 and TRBJ2-1, with D possibly matching TRBD2 (6 bases). The CDR3 spans 13 residues. CDR1 WNHNN and CDR2 SYGVQD come from the germline V gene (reference sequence). The germline V and J ends were trimmed by 1 base and 10 bases, with 11 bases remaining between them. This CDR3 is CASSELVAAEQFF. As DNA, the CDR3 is TGCGCCAGCAGTGAGTTGGTAGCGGCCGAGCAGTTCTTC.

The rearrangement uses TRBV11-3 and TRBJ2-1; TRBD2 matches 11 bases. Germline assignment: CDR1 SGHNT and CDR2 YENEEA. CDR3 size: 15 residues. V was clipped by 5 bases and J by 3 bases; unmatched bases: 3. CDR3 loop: CASSRGLAVYNEQFF. The CDR3 DNA follows: TGTGCCAGCAGCCGGGGACTAGCGGTCTACAATGAGCAGTTCTTC.

The V gene is TRBV6-2 or TRBV6-3, the J gene TRBJ2-4; D may be TRBD2 (5 bases). CDR1 MNHEY and CDR2 SVGEGT come from the germline V gene. V was shortened by 1 base and J by 3 bases, with 13 bases between the two germline ends. CDR3 length equals 16 residues. The CDR3 DNA reads as TGTGCCAGCAGTTACTTAGGACTCTTAGGCAAAAACATTCAGTACTTC. Translated, it gives CASSYLGLLGKNIQYF.

The chain links TRBV5-1 to TRBJ2-6; 12 bases map to TRBD1. Per the germline V gene, CDR1 is SGHRS and CDR2 is YFSETQ. This CDR3 is built from 19 residues. Unmatched junction bases numbered 6, after V lost 0 bases and J lost 2 bases. In nucleotides, the CDR3 is TGCGCCAGCAGCTTGGCGACCGGGACAGGGGGCGCTGGGGCCAACGTCCTGACTTTC. This translates into CASSLATGTGGAGANVLTF.

The chain joins TRBV6-2 or TRBV6-3 to TRBJ1-6; TRBD1 matches at 7 bases. There are 13 residues in the CDR3. V lost 6 bases, J lost 9 bases, and 5 bases stayed unmatched. Looked up from germline, CDR1 is MNHEY and CDR2 is SVGEGT. The CDR3 bases are TGTGCCAGCAGCCAGGGGGTGACTTCACCCCTCCACTTT. Protein product: CASSQGVTSPLHF.

This clone was seen a single time. The chain uses TRBV7-9 and TRBJ2-5; TRBD2 agrees at 8 bases. The CDR3 runs to 14 residues. V lost 5 bases and J lost 5; bases outside the gene matches: 7. Germline values: CDR1 SEHNR, CDR2 FQNEAQ (reference sequence). CDR3: CASSRGGTDETQYF. The CDR3 region has the DNA TGTGCCAGCAGCCGGGGGGGAACTGACGAGACCCAGTACTTC.

The chain employs TRBV7-8 and TRBJ2-7, with 9 bases aligning to TRBD1. CDR3 length: 14 amino acids. In germline, CDR1 is SGHVS, CDR2 FQNEAQ. J lost 4 bases, V lost 4 bases, and 5 bases had no gene match. The CDR3 reads CASSSTGTGYEQYV. The CDR3 DNA is TGTGCCAGCAGCTCAACCGGGACAGGGTACGAGCAGTACGTC.

The chain combines TRBV18 with TRBJ2-1; 10 bases align to TRBD2. Germline CDR1 and CDR2: KGHSH and LQKENI. J gave up 0 bases and V 4 bases, and 18 bases lay outside the gene matches. This CDR3 has 21 residues. Written as DNA, the CDR3 is TGTGCCAGCTCACTGCTGATAGCGGGGGGCTCGATAAGAAGCTCCTACAATGAGCAGTTCTTC. Translation gives CASSLLIAGGSIRSSYNEQFF.

The CDR3 region is CASSVTGGNTEAFF. The CDR3 coding sequence is TGTGCCAGCAGCGTCACAGGGGGGAACACTGAAGCTTTCTTT. The rearrangement links TRBV7-2 to TRBJ1-1, with 8 bases matching TRBD1. Germline-derived CDR1 and CDR2 are SGHTA and FQGNSA. The CDR3 runs to 14 residues. V lost 5 bases and J lost 1; bases outside the gene matches: 3.

The chain carries TRBV10-3 and TRBJ1-2, with D possibly TRBD1 on 5 matching bases. V lost 3 bases and J lost 3, with 14 bases in between. This CDR3 is built from 15 residues. Germline-derived CDR1 and CDR2 are ENHRY and SYGVKD. CDR3 sequence: CAISDPDQGHYGYTF. In DNA, the CDR3 is TGTGCCATCAGTGACCCGGACCAGGGCCACTATGGCTACACCTTC.

For the CDR3, the DNA is TGTGCCAGCAGCCCCGGCCAGGGGGCAGGTCAGCCCCAGCATTTT. It codes for CASSPGQGAGQPQHF. The chain has TRBV7-2 and TRBJ1-5; 8 positions match TRBD1. Germline assignment: CDR1 SGHTA and CDR2 FQGNSA. The trim removed 5 bases at V and 6 bases at J, leaving 9 bases unmatched. The CDR3 is 15 residues long.

The rearrangement joins TRBV9 to TRBJ1-4; D remains unclear. The CDR3 spans 14 residues. Germline CDR1 reads SGDLS; CDR2 reads YYNGEE. V was pared by 5 bases and J by 5 bases, with 13 bases between. CDR3 protein: CASSPQSQNEKLFF. The CDR3 region has the DNA TGTGCCAGCAGTCCCCAAAGCCAAAATGAAAAACTGTTTTTT. The full variable domain, completed using reference TRBV9 and TRBJ1-4, is DSGVTQTPKHLITATGQRVTLRCSPRSGDLSVYWYQQSLDQGLQFLIQYYNGEERAKGNILERFSAQQFPDLHSELNLSSLELGDSALYFCASSPQSQNEKLFFGSGTQLSVL.

The rearrangement uses TRBV28 and TRBJ2-5, with 10 bases identical to TRBD1. Germline V gene lookup returns CDR1 MDHEN and CDR2 SYDVKM. Losses at the gene ends were 5 bases for V and 5 bases for J; bases not matched to a gene: 8. The CDR3 totals 15 residues. CDR3 bases: TGTGCCAGCAGTGCCCATGGACAGGGGGATGAGACCCAGTACTTC. Translated: CASSAHGQGDETQYF.

This chain links TRBV19 with TRBJ2-7, with D maybe TRBD1 (5 bases). Trimming stripped 7 bases from V and 0 bases from J, with 13 bases between. CDR3 length: 14 amino acids. CDR1 and CDR2 from the germline V gene are LNHDA and SQIVND (reference sequence). Written as DNA, the CDR3 is TGTGCCAGTAAGGACGCAGGGTACTCCTACGAGCAGTACTTC. Encoded protein: CASKDAGYSYEQYF.

This clone was observed a handful of times. V is TRBV4-1 and J is TRBJ2-3; maybe TRBD2 (5 bases). Germline CDR1 and CDR2: MGHRA and YSYEKL. This CDR3 is built from 15 residues. Trimming cost V 2 bases and J 4 bases, with 13 bases left between them. CDR3 loop: CASSQRPSFPDTQYF. Written as DNA, the CDR3 is TGCGCCAGCAGCCAAAGGCCTAGCTTTCCAGATACGCAGTATTTT.

The V gene is TRBV15, the J gene TRBJ2-1; 10 nucleotides match TRBD1. The CDR3 has 16 amino acids. Germline values: CDR1 LNHNV, CDR2 YYDKDF (reference sequence). Trimming cost V 3 bases and J 2 bases; bases outside gene matches: 4. The CDR3 region has the DNA TGTGCCACCAGCAGGGAAGGACAGGGGGCCTACAATGAGCAGTTCTTC. Encoded protein: CATSREGQGAYNEQFF.